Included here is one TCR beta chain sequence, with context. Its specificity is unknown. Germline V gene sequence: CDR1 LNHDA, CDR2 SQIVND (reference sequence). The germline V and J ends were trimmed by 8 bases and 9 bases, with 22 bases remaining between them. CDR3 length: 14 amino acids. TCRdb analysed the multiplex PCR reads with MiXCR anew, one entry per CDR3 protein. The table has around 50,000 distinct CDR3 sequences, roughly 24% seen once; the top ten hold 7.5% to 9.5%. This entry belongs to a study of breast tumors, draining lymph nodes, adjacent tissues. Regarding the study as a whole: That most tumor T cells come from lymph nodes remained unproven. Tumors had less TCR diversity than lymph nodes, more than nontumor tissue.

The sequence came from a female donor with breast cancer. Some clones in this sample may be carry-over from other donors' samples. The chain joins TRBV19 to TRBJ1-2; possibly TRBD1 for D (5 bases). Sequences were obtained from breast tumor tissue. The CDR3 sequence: CASDQNPGRGRYTF. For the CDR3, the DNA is TGTGCCAGTGACCAAAACCCGGGCCGGGGACGCTACACCTTC.